A selection of T cell receptor beta chains follows, all from one sample in a study of cytomegalovirus exposure and HLA in healthy donors. Produced via immunoSEQ multiplex PCR; TCRdb's table is partial and in-frame only. The table has 90,000 to 150,000 clones, roughly four fifths seen once. What was sequenced was PBMCs. These receptors were collected from a woman aged 25 to 39 in good health and CMV-seropositive. Each CDR3 is given with its conserved first and last residue. A D gene is named only where the DNA matches it firmly.

D gene: -; CDR3 length: 15; J gene: TRBJ1-1; V gene: TRBV6-5; CDR3 protein: CASSYSGHLNTEAFF
D gene: TRBD1; CDR3 length: 15; J gene: TRBJ1-3; V gene: TRBV4-3; CDR3 protein: CASSHLGQSGNTIYF
D gene: TRBD1; CDR3 length: 14; J gene: TRBJ1-3; V gene: TRBV6-5; CDR3 protein: CASRGQGAGNTIYF
D gene: -; CDR3 length: 16; J gene: TRBJ1-4; V gene: TRBV5-4; CDR3 protein: CASSLGGATTNEKLFF
D gene: TRBD1; CDR3 length: 13; J gene: TRBJ1-6; V gene: TRBV28; CDR3 protein: CASRLQGESPLHF
D gene: TRBD1; CDR3 length: 16; J gene: TRBJ2-2; V gene: TRBV6-6; CDR3 protein: CASSYSEQGANGELFF
D gene: TRBD1; CDR3 length: 14; J gene: TRBJ1-6; V gene: TRBV7-9; CDR3 protein: CASSETGAPSPLHF
D gene: TRBD1; CDR3 length: 14; J gene: TRBJ1-1; V gene: TRBV2; CDR3 protein: CASTFQGGWTEAFF
D gene: TRBD2; CDR3 length: 18; J gene: TRBJ2-5; V gene: TRBV11-2; CDR3 protein: CASSSSAPGLAGSETQYF
D gene: -; CDR3 length: 14; J gene: TRBJ2-2; V gene: TRBV5-4; CDR3 protein: CASSEQGTRGELFF
D gene: -; CDR3 length: 15; J gene: TRBJ1-5; V gene: TRBV6-1; CDR3 protein: CASREKGRGRQPQHF
D gene: -; CDR3 length: 15; J gene: TRBJ2-5; V gene: TRBV2; CDR3 protein: CASRGEWASVKTQYF
D gene: TRBD1; CDR3 length: 13; J gene: TRBJ1-2; V gene: TRBV7-9; CDR3 protein: CASSLQGAGGYTF
D gene: TRBD1; CDR3 length: 16; J gene: TRBJ2-4; V gene: TRBV7-8; CDR3 protein: CASSPRWQGVRDIQYF
D gene: TRBD2; CDR3 length: 14; J gene: TRBJ2-7; V gene: TRBV5-1; CDR3 protein: CASSLGGGNYEQYF
D gene: -; CDR3 length: 14; J gene: TRBJ2-2; V gene: TRBV6-5; CDR3 protein: CASSYSRDTGELFF
D gene: -; CDR3 length: 15; J gene: TRBJ2-2; V gene: TRBV7-3; CDR3 protein: CASSITGEGTGELFF
D gene: -; CDR3 length: 14; J gene: TRBJ2-7; V gene: TRBV12-5; CDR3 protein: CASAYGPSIYEQYF
D gene: -; CDR3 length: 16; J gene: TRBJ1-2; V gene: TRBV19; CDR3 protein: CASSPPDRGANYGYTF
D gene: -; CDR3 length: 17; J gene: TRBJ2-1; V gene: TRBV7-6; CDR3 protein: CASSSEAGPMSYNEQFF
D gene: -; CDR3 length: 13; J gene: TRBJ2-5; V gene: TRBV9; CDR3 protein: CASSTGPEETQYF
D gene: TRBD1; CDR3 length: 16; J gene: TRBJ1-6; V gene: TRBV11-2; CDR3 protein: CASSSQGALDNSPLHF
D gene: TRBD2; CDR3 length: 15; J gene: TRBJ2-7; V gene: TRBV7-2; CDR3 protein: CASSKSSGGSYEQYF
D gene: TRBD2; CDR3 length: 15; J gene: TRBJ2-3; V gene: TRBV7-6; CDR3 protein: CASSPLAGARDTQYF
D gene: -; CDR3 length: 15; J gene: TRBJ1-2; V gene: TRBV21-1; CDR3 protein: CASSAHRTKKGGYTF
D gene: -; CDR3 length: 13; J gene: TRBJ1-4; V gene: TRBV4-1; CDR3 protein: CASSQDPVGKLFF
D gene: -; CDR3 length: 16; J gene: TRBJ2-2; V gene: TRBV25-1; CDR3 protein: CATRGTLGRTTGELFF
D gene: -; CDR3 length: 11; J gene: TRBJ2-3; V gene: TRBV29-1; CDR3 protein: CSVDRADTQYF
D gene: TRBD1; CDR3 length: 14; J gene: TRBJ1-1; V gene: TRBV6-1; CDR3 protein: CASSLSTGTLEAFF
D gene: TRBD2; CDR3 length: 17; J gene: TRBJ2-2; V gene: TRBV9; CDR3 protein: CASSAQASGGLTGELFF
D gene: -; CDR3 length: 14; J gene: TRBJ1-1; V gene: TRBV7-9; CDR3 protein: CASSVSGANTEAFF
D gene: -; CDR3 length: 13; J gene: TRBJ2-2; V gene: TRBV27; CDR3 protein: CASSFLNTGELFF
D gene: -; CDR3 length: 20; J gene: TRBJ1-2; V gene: TRBV27; CDR3 protein: CASSLSNRGGGQRWTYGYTF
D gene: -; CDR3 length: 15; J gene: TRBJ2-1; V gene: TRBV27; CDR3 protein: CASSFGGWIDNEQFF
D gene: TRBD1; CDR3 length: 15; J gene: TRBJ1-6; V gene: TRBV27; CDR3 protein: CASSLSATGYSPLHF
D gene: TRBD1; CDR3 length: 16; J gene: TRBJ1-1; V gene: TRBV19; CDR3 protein: CASSRGRDRVNTEAFF
D gene: TRBD1; CDR3 length: 15; J gene: TRBJ2-7; V gene: TRBV7-3; CDR3 protein: CASRNTGTGSYEQYF
D gene: -; CDR3 length: 13; J gene: TRBJ2-1; V gene: TRBV5-1; CDR3 protein: CASSFPSYNEQFF
D gene: TRBD1; CDR3 length: 13; J gene: -; V gene: TRBV5-1; CDR3 protein: CASSLDRGYEQYF
D gene: -; CDR3 length: 14; J gene: TRBJ2-5; V gene: TRBV9; CDR3 protein: CASSVGGMRETQYF
D gene: -; CDR3 length: 13; J gene: TRBJ2-7; V gene: TRBV7-3; CDR3 protein: CASRSDGSYEQYF
D gene: TRBD1; CDR3 length: 14; J gene: TRBJ2-2; V gene: TRBV6-6; CDR3 protein: CASSYGQGVGELFF